The 32 T cell receptor beta chains below come from one sample, sequenced in a study of T-cell memory formation after mild COVID-19. TCRdb re-analysed the 5' RACE reads in MiXCR, keeping a single row per CDR3 protein. The sample shows some 160,000 distinct CDR3 sequences, 30% to 35% of them seen only once. The specimen sequenced was PBMCs or a T cell subset sorted from them (not recorded which). The receptor source for this set is an adult woman who had mild COVID-19 (a few samples of this study predate the infection). Cell type and time point are not known.

This clonotype was picked up many times. The rearrangement joins TRBV20-1 to TRBJ2-3; TRBD1 or TRBD2 may be the D gene (5 bases each). Looked up from germline, CDR1 is DFQATT and CDR2 is SNEGSKA (reference sequence). V was clipped by 5 bases and J by 2 bases, with 11 bases between them. The CDR3 spans 13 residues. Here the CDR3 reads CSARDGYTDTQYF. The CDR3 DNA reads as TGCAGTGCTCGGGACGGATACACAGATACGCAGTATTTT.

This clonotype was picked up a small number of times. This chain uses TRBV7-2 with TRBJ1-1; D not certain. Germline lookup yields CDR1 SGHTA and CDR2 FQGNSA. This CDR3 comprises 14 residues. With 2 bases removed from V and 6 bases from J, the gap between germline ends came to 13 bases. The CDR3 DNA reads TGTGCCAGCAGCTTACACGGGAGTGCGGCTGAAGCTTTCTTT. Translating gives CASSLHGSAAEAFF.

This clonotype was seen a few times. The CDR3 loop reads CASRRLAGATDTQYF. The CDR3 DNA reads TGTGCCAGCAGAAGACTAGCGGGGGCCACAGATACGCAGTATTTT. This chain connects TRBV6-5 to TRBJ2-3; 12 bases are shared with TRBD2. The CDR3 runs to 15 residues. CDR1 is MNHEY and CDR2 is SVGAGI in the germline V gene. V trimming: 6 bases; J trimming: 2 bases; junction bases outside the gene matches: 3.

Details on this clonotype: One end of the junction does not line up with germline, which may come from a read error. The rearrangement links TRBV29-1 to TRBJ2-2; D call uncertain. Looked up from germline, CDR1 is SQVTM and CDR2 is ANQGSEA. CDR3 length equals 13 residues. CDR3 residues: CTVVHQNTGELFF. Here the CDR3 DNA reads TGCACCGTTGTACACCAGAACACCGGGGAGCTGTTTTTT.

The chain carries TRBV25-1 and TRBJ2-7; D call uncertain. Trimming left V 5 bases short and J 3 bases short, with 14 bases between. This CDR3 has 14 residues. CDR1 MGHDK and CDR2 SYGVNS come from the germline V gene. CDR3 sequence reads: CASSPPDGDYEQYF. As DNA, the CDR3 is TGTGCCAGCAGTCCCCCGGACGGCGACTACGAGCAGTACTTC.

This clonotype has ten or more counts. The chain couples TRBV2 to TRBJ2-7; weak D call: TRBD1 (5 bases). Germline assignment: CDR1 SNHLY and CDR2 FYNNEI. The CDR3 consists of 17 residues. The ends were cut back, 0 bases at V and 1 base at J, with 16 bases in the middle. The CDR3 sequence: CASSEALAGPRSYEQYF. CDR3 coding DNA: TGTGCCAGCAGTGAAGCGCTTGCAGGGCCTAGGTCCTACGAGCAGTACTTC.

CDR3 in amino acids: CASSPQGAAYNEQFF. DNA for the CDR3: TGTGCCAGCAGCCCACAGGGGGCCGCCTACAATGAGCAGTTCTTC. The chain couples TRBV7-9 to TRBJ2-1, with 9 bases identical to TRBD1. This CDR3 comprises 15 residues. Looked up from germline, CDR1 is SEHNR and CDR2 is FQNEAQ (reference sequence). With 5 bases clipped from V and 2 bases from J, the junction kept 4 bases outside the gene matches.

J is TRBJ1-1 and V is TRBV15; weak D call: TRBD1 (6 bases). This CDR3 comprises 14 residues. V was clipped by 0 bases and J by 4 bases, with 9 bases between them. Germline-derived CDR1 and CDR2 are LNHNV and YYDKDF (reference sequence). The CDR3 loop is CATSRDLGGTEAFF. CDR3 bases: TGTGCCACCAGCAGAGATCTAGGGGGCACTGAAGCTTTCTTT.

The table lists this clonotype with a few counts. V usage is TRBV4-3 and J usage is TRBJ1-2; no clear D gene. The CDR3 covers 15 residues. V was shortened by 1 base and J by 1 base, with 10 bases between the two germline ends. Germline V gene sequence: CDR1 LGHNA, CDR2 YSLEER. The CDR3 is CASSQGGTDNYGYTF. The CDR3 nucleotides read TGCGCCAGCAGCCAAGGCGGCACCGATAACTATGGCTACACCTTC.

The chain links TRBV5-1 to TRBJ1-2, with 7 positions matching TRBD1. There are 16 residues in the CDR3. Germline lookup yields CDR1 SGHRS and CDR2 YFSETQ. V shed 1 base, J shed 5 bases, and the junction held 11 bases outside the gene matches. CDR3 residues: CASSLSPGGISYGYTF. The CDR3 nucleotides read TGCGCCAGCAGCTTGTCTCCAGGGGGAATTTCGTATGGCTACACCTTC.

The CDR3 region has the DNA TGTGCCAGCAGTTACTCGATAGCGGGAGAGATGGAGACCCAGTACTTC. It translates to CASSYSIAGEMETQYF. This sequence joins TRBV6-5 and TRBJ2-5; TRBD2 aligns across 9 bases. The CDR3 consists of 16 residues. J gave up 5 bases and V 0 bases, and 7 bases lay outside the gene matches. The germline V gene has CDR1 MNHEY and CDR2 SVGAGI.

This chain uses TRBV21-1 with TRBJ2-2; the table names TRBD1, a call not compared with the DNA. TRBV21-1 corresponds to a pseudogene. The CDR3 is 17 residues long. The CDR3 protein is CASSKRPDRGRTGELFF. In nucleotides, the CDR3 is TGTGCCAGCAGCAAGCGTCCGGACAGGGGTCGAACCGGGGAGCTGTTTTTT.

The rearrangement links TRBV29-1 to TRBJ1-1; TRBD1 matches 9 bases. The germline CDR1 and CDR2 sequences are SQVTM and ANQGSEA. The CDR3 covers 13 residues. V shed 5 bases and J 5 bases; nucleotides not matched to a gene: 6. CDR3 bases: TGCAGCGTTAATGACAGGGGGAAGACTGAAGCTTTCTTT. Protein sequence: CSVNDRGKTEAFF.

This clonotype has just a few counts. V is TRBV29-1 and J is TRBJ2-3; 7 bases match TRBD1. This CDR3 contains 17 residues. Trimming cost V 7 bases and J 0 bases; bases outside gene matches: 16. Looked up from germline, CDR1 is SQVTM and CDR2 is ANQGSEA. The CDR3 bases are TGCAGCGCCGCCCGATCCCGGACAGGAAGAAGCACAGATACGCAGTATTTT. Translated, it gives CSAARSRTGRSTDTQYF.

This chain uses TRBV7-3 with TRBJ2-6; tentative D call: TRBD1 (6 bases). CDR1 and CDR2 from the germline V gene are SGHTA and FQGTGA. The CDR3 has 16 amino acids. Trimming cost V 5 bases and J 0 bases, with 11 bases left between them. This chain's CDR3 is CASSADRRSGANVLTF. The CDR3 coding sequence is TGTGCCAGCAGCGCCGACAGGCGCTCTGGGGCCAACGTCCTGACTTTC.

The CDR3 DNA is TGTGCCTGGAGTGTAGGGACTGGACAGCCCCAGCATTTT. Its protein product is CAWSVGTGQPQHF. The chain recombines TRBV30 with TRBJ1-5; TRBD1 is a possible D gene (5 bases). Looked up from germline, CDR1 is GTSNPN and CDR2 is SVGIG (reference sequence). This CDR3 contains 13 residues. V was clipped by 0 bases and J by 7 bases, with 10 bases between them.

This chain links TRBV6-5 with TRBJ2-2, with no clear D. Trimming stripped 4 bases from V and 3 bases from J, with 9 bases between. The CDR3 contains 14 residues. Per the germline V gene, CDR1 is MNHEY and CDR2 is SVGAGI. In DNA form, the CDR3 reads TGTGCCAGCAGTTCCACTGGAGACACCGGGGAGCTGTTTTTT. The encoded protein is CASSSTGDTGELFF.

V usage is TRBV4-1 and J usage is TRBJ2-3; D not certain. The germline gives CDR1 MGHRA, CDR2 YSYEKL. The germline V and J ends were trimmed by 0 bases and 3 bases, with 10 bases remaining between them. This CDR3 contains 15 residues. The CDR3 here is CASSQDTQRTDTQYF. The CDR3 coding sequence is TGCGCCAGCAGCCAAGATACACAAAGGACAGATACGCAGTATTTT.

This chain uses TRBV3-1 with TRBJ1-1; possibly TRBD1 for D (6 bases). Trimming left V 0 bases short and J 11 bases short, with 22 bases between. This CDR3 is 16 amino acids long. CDR1 LGHDT and CDR2 YNNKEL come from the germline V gene (reference sequence). This chain's CDR3 is CASSQESGQSFRRAFF. As DNA, the CDR3 is TGTGCCAGCAGCCAAGAGTCAGGACAGTCCTTTCGACGGGCTTTCTTT.

This clonotype showed up just a few times. The rearrangement uses TRBV4-3 and TRBJ2-2, with 7 bases lining up with TRBD1. Unmatched junction bases numbered 6, after V lost 1 base and J lost 1 base. The CDR3 extends over 17 amino acids. From germline, CDR1 is LGHNA and CDR2 YSLEER. This CDR3 is CASSQGPRQGNTGELFF. The CDR3 DNA sequence: TGCGCCAGCAGCCAAGGTCCGAGACAGGGGAACACCGGGGAGCTGTTTTTT.

V usage is TRBV4-3 and J usage is TRBJ2-1; maybe TRBD2 (5 bases). The CDR3 has 16 amino acids. The V and J ends lost 0 bases and 0 bases respectively, with 9 bases between them. CDR1 and CDR2 from the germline V gene are LGHNA and YSLEER. The CDR3 DNA reads as TGCGCCAGCAGCCAAGAGCCTAGCAGCTCCTACAATGAGCAGTTCTTC. Translated: CASSQEPSSSYNEQFF.

The chain is built from TRBV25-1 and TRBJ2-5, with D unresolved. Germline CDR1 is MGHDK and CDR2 is SYGVNS. The CDR3 length is 12 residues. V was cut by 2 bases and J by 2 bases, with 3 bases left in between. This chain's CDR3 is CASSEPQETQYF. Here the CDR3 DNA reads TGTGCCAGCAGTGAACCACAAGAGACCCAGTACTTC.

The chain combines TRBV4-2 with TRBJ2-3; D unresolved. The CDR3 covers 16 residues. The V and J ends lost 0 bases and 0 bases respectively, with 10 bases between them. CDR1 is LGHNA, CDR2 YNFKEQ, per germline. CDR3 in amino acids: CASSQDGFSSTDTQYF. Written as DNA, the CDR3 is TGTGCCAGCAGCCAAGACGGCTTCTCTAGCACAGATACGCAGTATTTT.

This clonotype has a handful of counts. This rearrangement joins TRBV12-3 or TRBV12-4 to TRBJ2-3; 7 bases match TRBD2. The CDR3 loop spans 15 amino acids. V was clipped by 2 bases and J by 4 bases; unmatched bases: 6. As DNA, the CDR3 is TGTGCCAGCAGTTTACGAGGGAGGGCCTCAGATACGCAGTATTTT. Translating gives CASSLRGRASDTQYF.

This clonotype occurred a few times. At one end, the junction sequence differs from germline, possibly due to a read error. The V gene is TRBV6-2 or TRBV6-3, the J gene TRBJ1-1; 10 bases line up with TRBD1. The CDR3 is 13 residues long. The germline V gene encodes CDR1 MNHEY and CDR2 SVGEGT. The CDR3 coding sequence is TGTGCCAGCAGTGACCCGGGACAGGGGAAGTGGAACTTT. Translating it yields CASSDPGQGKWNF.

The chain recombines TRBV3-1 with TRBJ2-7, with 8 bases that match TRBD2. The CDR3 contains 14 residues. V lost 1 base to trimming and J lost 6 bases; unmatched junction nucleotides: 5. The germline V gene encodes CDR1 LGHDT and CDR2 YNNKEL (reference sequence). CDR3 sequence: CASSQAGGPFEQYF. CDR3 in DNA: TGTGCCAGCAGCCAAGCGGGGGGGCCGTTCGAGCAGTACTTC.

The chain carries TRBV20-1 and TRBJ2-7; 9 bases are shared with TRBD1. V dropped 3 bases and J dropped 3; count of bases not matched to a gene: 3. Germline CDR1 is DFQATT and CDR2 is SNEGSKA (reference sequence). The CDR3 contains 13 residues. In DNA form, the CDR3 reads TGCAGTGCTAGGGCGGACAGGGGCTACGAGCAGTACTTC. Its translation: CSARADRGYEQYF.

The chain employs TRBV12-3 or TRBV12-4 and TRBJ2-7, with 13 bases matching TRBD2. This CDR3 region has 15 residues. V lost 1 base to trimming and J lost 7 bases; unmatched junction nucleotides: 4. In nucleotides, the CDR3 is TGTGCCAGCAGTTTAGAGACTAGCGGGGGGCAGGAGCAGTACTTC. Its translation: CASSLETSGGQEQYF.

This clonotype was found many times. This chain connects TRBV7-2 to TRBJ2-3; D is uncertain. Germline CDR1 and CDR2: SGHTA and FQGNSA. The CDR3 consists of 12 residues. Trimming left V 5 bases short and J 0 bases short, with 3 bases between. The CDR3: CASSRSTDTQYF. For the CDR3, the DNA is TGTGCCAGCAGCCGAAGCACAGATACGCAGTATTTT.

The chain carries TRBV7-9 and TRBJ2-5, with D tentatively TRBD1 (6 bases). The V end lost 3 bases, the J end lost 5 bases, and 19 bases lay between the germline ends. The CDR3 covers 16 residues. Germline loops: CDR1 SEHNR, CDR2 FQNEAQ (reference sequence). CDR3 nucleotides: TGTGCCAGCAGCTTGATCGTAGCAGGGCAGGGGGAGACCCAGTACTTC. It yields the protein CASSLIVAGQGETQYF.

The chain employs TRBV19 and TRBJ1-1; 7 bases agree with TRBD1. The CDR3 runs 16 residues. Germline trimming cut 5 bases from V and 2 bases from J; bases unmatched to any gene: 11. Germline V gene sequence: CDR1 LNHDA, CDR2 SQIVND (reference sequence). CDR3 protein: CASSPYPGQFNTEAFF. The CDR3 region has the DNA TGTGCCAGTAGTCCCTACCCGGGACAGTTTAACACTGAAGCTTTCTTT.

This chain links TRBV12-3 or TRBV12-4 with TRBJ2-7; perhaps TRBD2 as D (6 bases). The CDR3 is made up of 15 amino acids. V shed 4 bases and J shed 3 bases, with 16 bases lying between them. CDR3 nucleotides: TGTGCCAGCAGTTCTAAGGGAGGTGGACGCTACGAGCAGTACTTC. Protein product: CASSSKGGGRYEQYF.